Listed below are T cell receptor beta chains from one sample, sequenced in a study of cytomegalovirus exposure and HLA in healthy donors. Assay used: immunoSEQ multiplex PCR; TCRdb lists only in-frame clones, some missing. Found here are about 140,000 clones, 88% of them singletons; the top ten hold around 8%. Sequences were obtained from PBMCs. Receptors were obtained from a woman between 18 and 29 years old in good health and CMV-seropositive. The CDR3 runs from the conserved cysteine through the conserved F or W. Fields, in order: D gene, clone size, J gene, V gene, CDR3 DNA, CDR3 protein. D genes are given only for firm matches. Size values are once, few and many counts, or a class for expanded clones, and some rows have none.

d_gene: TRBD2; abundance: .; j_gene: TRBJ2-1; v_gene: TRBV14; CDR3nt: TGTGCCAGCAGCCAGGGACTAGCGGGAGGGCAGGTCTTC; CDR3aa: CASSQGLAGGQVF
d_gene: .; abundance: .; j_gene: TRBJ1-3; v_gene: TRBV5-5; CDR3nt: TGTGCCAGCAGCCCCGCGGGCCCAACCTCTGGAAACACCATATATTTT; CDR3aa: CASSPAGPTSGNTIYF
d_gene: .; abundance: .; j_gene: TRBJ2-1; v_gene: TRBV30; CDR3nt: TGTGCCTGGAGTGTGGCCCTAACGGGGGAGCAGTTCTTC; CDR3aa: CAWSVALTGEQFF
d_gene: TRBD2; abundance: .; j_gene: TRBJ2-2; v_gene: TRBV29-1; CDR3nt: TGCAGCGTCCTACTTAGCGGGAGGGATAACACCGGGGAGCTGTTTTTT; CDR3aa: CSVLLSGRDNTGELFF
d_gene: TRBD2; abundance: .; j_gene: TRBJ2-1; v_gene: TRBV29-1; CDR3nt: TGCAGCGTTTTAGCGGGAGGGTACAATGAGCAGTTCTTC; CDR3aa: CSVLAGGYNEQFF
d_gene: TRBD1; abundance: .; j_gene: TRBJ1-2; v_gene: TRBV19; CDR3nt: TGTGCCAGTAAGGAGGGACAGGGCGGCTATGGCTACACCTTC; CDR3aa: CASKEGQGGYGYTF
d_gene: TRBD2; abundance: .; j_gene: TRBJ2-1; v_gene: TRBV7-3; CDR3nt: TGTGCCAGCAGCTTAATGGCGGGAGAGGGCAATGAGCAGTTCTTC; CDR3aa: CASSLMAGEGNEQFF
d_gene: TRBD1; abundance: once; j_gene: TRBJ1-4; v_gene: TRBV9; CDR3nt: TGTGCCAGCAGCGTAGGGTGGCAGGGGGGTGAAAAACTGTTTTTT; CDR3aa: CASSVGWQGGEKLFF
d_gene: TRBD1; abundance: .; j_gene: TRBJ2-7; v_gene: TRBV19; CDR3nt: TGTGCCAGTAGCTCCCAGGGGGGACAGGGCCACGAGCAGTACTTC; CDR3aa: CASSSQGGQGHEQYF
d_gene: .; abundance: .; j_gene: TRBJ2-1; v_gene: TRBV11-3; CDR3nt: TGTGCCAGCAGCCCCACGGACTCTGACAATGAGCAGTTCTTC; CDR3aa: CASSPTDSDNEQFF
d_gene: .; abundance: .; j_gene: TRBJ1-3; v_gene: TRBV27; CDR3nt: TGTGCCAGCGGCGGGGACGGATCATTAGGGACCATATATTTT; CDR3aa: CASGGDGSLGTIYF
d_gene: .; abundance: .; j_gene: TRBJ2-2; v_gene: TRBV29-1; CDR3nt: TGCAGCGTTGAGGCCAGATCGAACACCGGGGAGCTGTTTTTT; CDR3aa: CSVEARSNTGELFF
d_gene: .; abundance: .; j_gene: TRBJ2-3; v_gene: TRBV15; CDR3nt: TGTGCCACCAGCACCCGGGATGGGGGCTCGAATACGCAGTATTTT; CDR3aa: CATSTRDGGSNTQYF
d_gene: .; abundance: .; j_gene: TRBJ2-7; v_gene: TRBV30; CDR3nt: TGTGCCTGGAGTGGGGGCGGCCATACGAGTGAACAGTACTTC; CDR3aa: CAWSGGGHTSEQYF
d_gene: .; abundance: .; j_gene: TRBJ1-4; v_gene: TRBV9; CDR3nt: TGTGCCAGCAGCACACAGGGAACTAATGAAAAACTGTTTTTT; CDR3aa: CASSTQGTNEKLFF
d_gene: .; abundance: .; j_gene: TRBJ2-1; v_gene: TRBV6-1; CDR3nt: TGTGCCAGCGCGCTAGGGGGTCGGAATGAGCAGTTCTTC; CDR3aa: CASALGGRNEQFF
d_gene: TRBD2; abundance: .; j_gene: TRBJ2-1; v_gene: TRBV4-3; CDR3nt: TGCGCCAGCAGCCAAGATAGCGGGAGTGAGCAGTTCTTC; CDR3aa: CASSQDSGSEQFF
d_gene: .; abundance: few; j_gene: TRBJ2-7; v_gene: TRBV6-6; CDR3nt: TGTGCCAGCAGGACCACCTTGGGCGGGAACGACGAGCAGTACTTC; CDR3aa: CASRTTLGGNDEQYF
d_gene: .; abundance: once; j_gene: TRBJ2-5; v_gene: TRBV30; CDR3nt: TGTGCCTGGAGTGCTTCCTCAGGGTTTTATCACCAAGAGACCCAGTACTTC; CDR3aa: CAWSASSGFYHQETQYF
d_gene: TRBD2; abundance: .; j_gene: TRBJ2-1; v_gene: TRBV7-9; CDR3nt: TGTGCCAGCAGCTTTAGCGGGGGGCTGTCCTACAATGAGCAGTTCTTC; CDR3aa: CASSFSGGLSYNEQFF
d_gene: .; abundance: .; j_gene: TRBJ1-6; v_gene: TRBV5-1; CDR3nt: TGCGCCAGCAGCTTGTTCTCTGAGGCACGGGTTTCACCCCTCCACTTT; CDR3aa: CASSLFSEARVSPLHF
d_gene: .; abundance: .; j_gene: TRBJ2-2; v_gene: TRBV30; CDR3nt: TGTGCCTGGTCGACAGTGCACACCGGGGAGCTGTTTTTT; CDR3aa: CAWSTVHTGELFF
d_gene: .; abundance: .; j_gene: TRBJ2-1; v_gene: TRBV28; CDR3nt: TGTGCCAGCAGTTGGGTCTCCGGGTCCCATGAGCAGTTCTTC; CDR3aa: CASSWVSGSHEQFF
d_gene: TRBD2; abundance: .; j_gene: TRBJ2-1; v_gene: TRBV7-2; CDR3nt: TGTGCCAGCAGCTTCCCGACTAGCGGGGGCTCCTACAATGAGCAGTTCTTC; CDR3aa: CASSFPTSGGSYNEQFF
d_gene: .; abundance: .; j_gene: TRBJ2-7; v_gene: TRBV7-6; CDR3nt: TGTGCCAGCAGCTTATCCTATAGTGCTGGAGGAGAGCAGTACTTC; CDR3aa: CASSLSYSAGGEQYF
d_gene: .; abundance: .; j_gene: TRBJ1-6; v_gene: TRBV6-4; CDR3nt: TGTGCCAGCAGTGACCTTAAATGGAGTTCACCCCTCCACTTT; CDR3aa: CASSDLKWSSPLHF
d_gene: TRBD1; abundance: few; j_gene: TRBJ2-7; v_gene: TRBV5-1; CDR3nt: TGCGCCAGCAGCCCGGGACAGGGGGTCTACGAGCAGTACTTC; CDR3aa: CASSPGQGVYEQYF
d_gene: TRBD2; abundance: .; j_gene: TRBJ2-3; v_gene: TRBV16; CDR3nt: TGTGCCAGCAGCCAATCTCGCGAGACTAGCCTCACAGATACGCAGTATTTT; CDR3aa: CASSQSRETSLTDTQYF
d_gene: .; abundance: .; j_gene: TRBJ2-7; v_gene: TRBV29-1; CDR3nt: TGCAGCGCACAAGACCAAAACGGGGACTACGAGCAGTACTTC; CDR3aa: CSAQDQNGDYEQYF
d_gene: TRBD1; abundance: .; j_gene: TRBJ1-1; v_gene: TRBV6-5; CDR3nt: TGTGCCAGCAGTTATACAGGGGGCCGGACTGAAGCTTTCTTT; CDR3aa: CASSYTGGRTEAFF
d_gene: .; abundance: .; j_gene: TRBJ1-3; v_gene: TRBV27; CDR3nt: TGTGCCAGCAGTTCCTCCGGGACTCACCGCGGAAACACCATATATTTT; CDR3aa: CASSSSGTHRGNTIYF
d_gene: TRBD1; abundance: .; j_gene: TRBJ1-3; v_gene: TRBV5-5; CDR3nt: TGTGCCAGCAGCTTGTCAGCCCAAAGGACAGGTGGAAACACCATATATTTT; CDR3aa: CASSLSAQRTGGNTIYF
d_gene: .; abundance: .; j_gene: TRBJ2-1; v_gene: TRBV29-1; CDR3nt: TGCAGCGTAGAGACAAATGAGCAGTTCTTC; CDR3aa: CSVETNEQFF
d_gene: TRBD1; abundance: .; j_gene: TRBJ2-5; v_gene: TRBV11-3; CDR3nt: TGTGCCAGCAGCTCCGGGACAGGAGAGACCCAGTACTTC; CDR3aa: CASSSGTGETQYF
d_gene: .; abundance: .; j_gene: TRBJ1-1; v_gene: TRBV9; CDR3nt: TGTGCCAGCAGCGTAGCTGAGGCATCGTCCATGAACACTGAAGCTTTCTTT; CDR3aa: CASSVAEASSMNTEAFF
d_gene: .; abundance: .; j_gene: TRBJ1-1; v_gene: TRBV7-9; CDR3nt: TGTGCCAGCTACCAGTCCGACAGAAACACTGAAGCTTTCTTT; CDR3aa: CASYQSDRNTEAFF
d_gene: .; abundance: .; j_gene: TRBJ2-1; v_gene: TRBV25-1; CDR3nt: TGTGCCAGCAGTAAGCGGAAGAACAATGAGCAGTTCTTC; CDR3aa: CASSKRKNNEQFF
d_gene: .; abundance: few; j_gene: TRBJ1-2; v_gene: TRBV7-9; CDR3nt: TGTGCCAGCAGCTTAGTTGGTCAGTACGGCTACACCTTC; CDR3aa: CASSLVGQYGYTF
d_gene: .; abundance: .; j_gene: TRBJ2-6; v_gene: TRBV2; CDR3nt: TGTGCCAGCGTGGGGAGCCCCTACTCTGGGGCCAACGTCCTGACTTTC; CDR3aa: CASVGSPYSGANVLTF
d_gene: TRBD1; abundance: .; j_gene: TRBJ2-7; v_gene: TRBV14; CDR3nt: TGTGCCAGAGACAGGGGGGTTTACGAGCAGTACTTC; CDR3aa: CARDRGVYEQYF
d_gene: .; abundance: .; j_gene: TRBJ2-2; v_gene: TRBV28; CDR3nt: TGTGCCAGTACTACATTCACCGGGGAGCTGTTTTTT; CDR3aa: CASTTFTGELFF
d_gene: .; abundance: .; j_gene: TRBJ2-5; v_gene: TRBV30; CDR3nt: TGTGCCTGGAGTCCGAGGCAGTACATCGAGACCCAGTACTTC; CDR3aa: CAWSPRQYIETQYF
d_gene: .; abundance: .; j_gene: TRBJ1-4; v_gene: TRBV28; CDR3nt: TGTGCCAGCATTCGGGGGATGGGAGAAAAACTGTTTTTT; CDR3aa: CASIRGMGEKLFF
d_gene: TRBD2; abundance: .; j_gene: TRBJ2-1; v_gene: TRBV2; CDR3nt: TGTGCCAGCAGCGGGTTACTAGCGGGGGCTACGAGCGGGTTGGGCAATGAGCAGTTCTTC; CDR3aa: CASSGLLAGATSGLGNEQFF
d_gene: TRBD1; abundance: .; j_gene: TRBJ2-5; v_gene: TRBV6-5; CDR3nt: TGTGCCAGCAGTTACTCGAGGACAGGGGGCGGAGAGACCCAGTACTTC; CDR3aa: CASSYSRTGGGETQYF
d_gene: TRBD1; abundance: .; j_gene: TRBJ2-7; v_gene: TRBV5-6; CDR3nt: TGTGCCAGCAGCCCTCCAGACAGGGCGTCGGCCCACGAGCAGTACTTC; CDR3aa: CASSPPDRASAHEQYF
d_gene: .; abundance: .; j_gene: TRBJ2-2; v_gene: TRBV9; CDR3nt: TGTGCCAGCAGGTCCGGGTTTTCGGACGGGGAGCTGTTTTTT; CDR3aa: CASRSGFSDGELFF
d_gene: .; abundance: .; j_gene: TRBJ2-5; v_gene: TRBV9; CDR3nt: TGTGCCAGCAGCGTAGTAGGGACTGTACAAGAGACCCAGTACTTC; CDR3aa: CASSVVGTVQETQYF
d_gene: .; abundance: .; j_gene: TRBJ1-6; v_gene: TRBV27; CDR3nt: TGTGCCAGCAGTTTAGTTGGAGATTCACCCCTCCACTTT; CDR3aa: CASSLVGDSPLHF
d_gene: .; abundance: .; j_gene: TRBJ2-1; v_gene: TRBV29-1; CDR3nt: TGCAGCGTTGAGCACCCTCAGGGGAATGAGCAGTTCTTC; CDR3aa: CSVEHPQGNEQFF
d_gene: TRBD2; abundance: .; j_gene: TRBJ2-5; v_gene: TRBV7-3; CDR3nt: TGTGCCAGCAGCTTAAGGGACGGGGGGCAAGAGACCCAGTACTTC; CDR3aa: CASSLRDGGQETQYF
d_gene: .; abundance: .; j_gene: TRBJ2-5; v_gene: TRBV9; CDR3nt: TGTGCCAGCAGCGGCGGCGGGGAAGAGACCCAGTACTTC; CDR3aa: CASSGGGEETQYF
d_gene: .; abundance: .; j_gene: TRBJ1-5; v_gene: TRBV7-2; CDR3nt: TGTGCCAGCAGCTTAGGCAGGGGATGGAATCAGCCCCAGCATTTT; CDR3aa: CASSLGRGWNQPQHF
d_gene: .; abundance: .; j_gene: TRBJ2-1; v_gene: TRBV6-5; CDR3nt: TGTGCCAGCAGTCCCTACACAGGCAATGAGCAGTTCTTC; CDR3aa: CASSPYTGNEQFF